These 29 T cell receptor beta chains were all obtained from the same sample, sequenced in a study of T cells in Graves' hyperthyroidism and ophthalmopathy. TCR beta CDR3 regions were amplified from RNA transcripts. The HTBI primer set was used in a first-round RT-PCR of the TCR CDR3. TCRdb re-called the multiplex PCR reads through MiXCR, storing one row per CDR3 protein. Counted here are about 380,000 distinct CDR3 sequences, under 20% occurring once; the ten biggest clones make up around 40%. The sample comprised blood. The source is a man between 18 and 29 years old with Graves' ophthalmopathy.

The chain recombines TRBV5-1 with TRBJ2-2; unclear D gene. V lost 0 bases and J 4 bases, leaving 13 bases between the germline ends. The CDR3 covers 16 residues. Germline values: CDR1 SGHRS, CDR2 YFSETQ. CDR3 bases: TGCGCCAGCAGCTTGGCCCCCGGGCACGGCACCGGGGAGCTGTTTTTT. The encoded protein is CASSLAPGHGTGELFF.

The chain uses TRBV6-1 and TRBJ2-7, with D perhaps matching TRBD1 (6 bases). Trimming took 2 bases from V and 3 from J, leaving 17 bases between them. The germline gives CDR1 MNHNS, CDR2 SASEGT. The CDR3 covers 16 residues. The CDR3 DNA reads TGTGCCAGCAGTGAATGGATACCAGGGGCAAGCTACGAGCAGTACTTC. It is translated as CASSEWIPGASYEQYF.

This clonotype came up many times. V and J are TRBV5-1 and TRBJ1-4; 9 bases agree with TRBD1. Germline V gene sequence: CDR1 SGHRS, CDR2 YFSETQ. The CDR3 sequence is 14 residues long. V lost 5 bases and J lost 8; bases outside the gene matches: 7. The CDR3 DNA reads TGCGCCAGCAGTTTACAGGGGGCTGGGGAAAAACTGTTTTTT. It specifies CASSLQGAGEKLFF.

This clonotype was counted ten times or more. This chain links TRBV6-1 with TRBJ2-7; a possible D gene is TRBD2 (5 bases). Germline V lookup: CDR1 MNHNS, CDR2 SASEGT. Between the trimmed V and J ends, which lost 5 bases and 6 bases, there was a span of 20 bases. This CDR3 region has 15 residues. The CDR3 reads CASSFPGSGEGEQYF. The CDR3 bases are TGTGCCAGCAGTTTCCCGGGCAGCGGTGAAGGCGAGCAGTACTTC.

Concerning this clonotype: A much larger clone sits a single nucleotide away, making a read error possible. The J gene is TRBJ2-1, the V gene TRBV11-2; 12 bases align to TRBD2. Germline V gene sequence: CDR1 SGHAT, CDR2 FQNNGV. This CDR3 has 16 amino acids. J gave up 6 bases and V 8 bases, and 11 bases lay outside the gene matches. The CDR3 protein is CASGSRLAGGPNEQFF. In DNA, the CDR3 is TGTGCCAGCGGATCTCGGCTAGCGGGGGGGCCCAATGAGCAGTTCTTC.

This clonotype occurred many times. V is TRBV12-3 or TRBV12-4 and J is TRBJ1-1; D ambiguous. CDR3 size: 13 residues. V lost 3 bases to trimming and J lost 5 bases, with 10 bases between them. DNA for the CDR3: TGTGCCAGCAGTTTGGGGTGGGCAACTGAAGCTTTCTTT. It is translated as CASSLGWATEAFF.

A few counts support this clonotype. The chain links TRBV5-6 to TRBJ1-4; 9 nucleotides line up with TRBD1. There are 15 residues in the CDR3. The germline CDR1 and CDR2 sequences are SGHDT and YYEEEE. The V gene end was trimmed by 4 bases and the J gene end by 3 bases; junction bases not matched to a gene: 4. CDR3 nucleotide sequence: TGTGCCAGCAGCCGGGACAGGGAAGCTAATGAAAAACTGTTTTTT. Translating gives CASSRDREANEKLFF.

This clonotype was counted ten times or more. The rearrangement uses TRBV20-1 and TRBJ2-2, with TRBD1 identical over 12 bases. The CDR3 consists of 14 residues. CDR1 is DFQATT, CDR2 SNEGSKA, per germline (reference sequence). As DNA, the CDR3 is TGCACCTCGCCGGGACAGGGGGCCGCCGGGGAGCTGTTTTTT. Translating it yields CTSPGQGAAGELFF.

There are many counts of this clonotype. CDR3 amino acids: CASSTGTGANSNQPQHF. The DNA for the CDR3 is TGTGCCAGCTCCACGGGGACAGGGGCGAATAGCAATCAGCCCCAGCATTTT. J is TRBJ1-5 and V is TRBV12-3 or TRBV12-4, with TRBD1 identical over 10 bases. The V and J ends lost 8 bases and 0 bases, in that order; junction bases with no gene match: 10. The CDR3 consists of 17 residues.

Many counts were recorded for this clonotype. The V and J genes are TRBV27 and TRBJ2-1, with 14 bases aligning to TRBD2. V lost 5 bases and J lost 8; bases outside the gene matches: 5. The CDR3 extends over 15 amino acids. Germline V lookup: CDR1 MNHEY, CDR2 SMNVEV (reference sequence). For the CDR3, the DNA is TGTGCCAGCAGTACGACTAGCGGGGGGGCGTATGAGCAGTTCTTC. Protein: CASSTTSGGAYEQFF.

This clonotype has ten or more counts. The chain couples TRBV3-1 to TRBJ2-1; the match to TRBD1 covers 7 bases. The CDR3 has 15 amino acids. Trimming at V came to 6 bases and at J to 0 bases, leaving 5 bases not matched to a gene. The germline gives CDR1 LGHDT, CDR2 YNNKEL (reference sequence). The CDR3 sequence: CASSQNRGSYNEQFF. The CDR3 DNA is TGTGCCAGCAGTCAAAACAGGGGCTCCTACAATGAGCAGTTCTTC.

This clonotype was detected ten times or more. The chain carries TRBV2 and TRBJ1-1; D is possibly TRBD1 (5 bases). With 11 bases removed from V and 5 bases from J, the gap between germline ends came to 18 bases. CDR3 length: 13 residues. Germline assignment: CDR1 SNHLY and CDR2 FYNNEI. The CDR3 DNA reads TGTGCCGGACAACAGGAGGCGAGTACTGAAGCTTTCTTT. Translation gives CAGQQEASTEAFF.

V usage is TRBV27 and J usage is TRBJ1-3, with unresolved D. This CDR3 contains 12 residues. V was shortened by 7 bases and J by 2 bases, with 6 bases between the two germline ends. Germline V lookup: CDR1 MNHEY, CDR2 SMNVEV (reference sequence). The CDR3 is CASIGPGNTIYF. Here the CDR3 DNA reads TGTGCCAGCATCGGCCCTGGAAACACCATATATTTT.

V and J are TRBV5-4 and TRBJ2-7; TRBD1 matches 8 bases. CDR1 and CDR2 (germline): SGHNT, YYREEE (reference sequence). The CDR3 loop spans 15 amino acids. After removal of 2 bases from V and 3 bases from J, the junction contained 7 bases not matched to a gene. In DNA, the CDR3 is TGTGCCAGCAGCTTCGGACAGGGAGGTTTCTACGAGCAGTACTTC. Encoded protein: CASSFGQGGFYEQYF.

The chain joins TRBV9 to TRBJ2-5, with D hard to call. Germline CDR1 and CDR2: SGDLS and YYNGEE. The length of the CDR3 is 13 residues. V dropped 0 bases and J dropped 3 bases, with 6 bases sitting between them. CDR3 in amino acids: CASSVGNEETQYF. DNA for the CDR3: TGTGCCAGCAGCGTAGGAAACGAAGAGACCCAGTACTTC. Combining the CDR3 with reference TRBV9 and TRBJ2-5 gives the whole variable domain DSGVTQTPKHLITATGQRVTLRCSPRSGDLSVYWYQQSLDQGLQFLIQYYNGEERAKGNILERFSAQQFPDLHSELNLSSLELGDSALYFCASSVGNEETQYFGPGTRLLVL.

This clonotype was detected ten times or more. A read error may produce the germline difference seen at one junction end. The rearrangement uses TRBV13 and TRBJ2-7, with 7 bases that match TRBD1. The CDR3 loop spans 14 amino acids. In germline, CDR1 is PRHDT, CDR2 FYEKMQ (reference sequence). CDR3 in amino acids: CASSIGTATYEQYF. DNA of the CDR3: TGTGCCAGCAGCATAGGGACAGCCACCTACGAGCAGTACTTC.

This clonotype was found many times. The CDR3 nucleotides read TGCGCCAGCAGTGAGTCCCTTCCAGGACAGGGTAAAGATACGCAGTATTTT. It is translated as CASSESLPGQGKDTQYF. The chain joins TRBV10-1 to TRBJ2-3; 8 nucleotides align to TRBD1. The CDR3 sequence is 17 residues long. The germline gives CDR1 WNHNN, CDR2 SYGVQD (reference sequence). J gave up 5 bases and V 0 bases, and 10 bases lay outside the gene matches.

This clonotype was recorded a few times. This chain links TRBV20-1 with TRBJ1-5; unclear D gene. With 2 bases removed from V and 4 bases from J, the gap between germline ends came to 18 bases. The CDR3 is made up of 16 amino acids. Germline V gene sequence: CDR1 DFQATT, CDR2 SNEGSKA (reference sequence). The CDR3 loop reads CSARPRGRVGNQPQHF. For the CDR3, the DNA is TGCAGTGCTAGACCCCGAGGAAGGGTGGGAAATCAGCCCCAGCATTTT.

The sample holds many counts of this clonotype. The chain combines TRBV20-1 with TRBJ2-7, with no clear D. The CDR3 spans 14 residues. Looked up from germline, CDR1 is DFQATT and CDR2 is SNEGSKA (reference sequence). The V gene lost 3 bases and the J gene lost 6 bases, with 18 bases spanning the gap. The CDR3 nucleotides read TGCAGTGCTAGCAGGCAGGAAGTGGCTTCCGAGCAGTACTTC. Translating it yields CSASRQEVASEQYF.

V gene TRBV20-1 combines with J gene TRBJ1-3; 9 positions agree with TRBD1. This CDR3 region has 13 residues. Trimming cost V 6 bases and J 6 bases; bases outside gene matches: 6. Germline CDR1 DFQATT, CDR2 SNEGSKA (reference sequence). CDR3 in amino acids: CSAPGQGENTIYF. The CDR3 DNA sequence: TGCAGTGCCCCGGGACAGGGAGAAAACACCATATATTTT.

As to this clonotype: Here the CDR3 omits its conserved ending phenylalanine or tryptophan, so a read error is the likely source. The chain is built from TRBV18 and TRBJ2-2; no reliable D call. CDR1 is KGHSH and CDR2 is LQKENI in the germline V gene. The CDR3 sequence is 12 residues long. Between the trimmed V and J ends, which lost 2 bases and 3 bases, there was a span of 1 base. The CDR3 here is CASSPYTGELFL. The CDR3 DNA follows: TGTGCCAGCTCACCATACACCGGGGAGCTGTTTTTG.

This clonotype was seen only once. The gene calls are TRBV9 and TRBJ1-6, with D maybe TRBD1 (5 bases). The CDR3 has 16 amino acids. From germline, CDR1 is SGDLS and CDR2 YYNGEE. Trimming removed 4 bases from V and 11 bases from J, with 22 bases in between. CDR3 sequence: CASSLNPTVLDPPLHF. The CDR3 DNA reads TGTGCCAGCAGCCTAAACCCGACAGTGTTGGATCCACCCCTCCACTTT. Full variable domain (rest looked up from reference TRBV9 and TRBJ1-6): DSGVTQTPKHLITATGQRVTLRCSPRSGDLSVYWYQQSLDQGLQFLIQYYNGEERAKGNILERFSAQQFPDLHSELNLSSLELGDSALYFCASSLNPTVLDPPLHFGNGTRLTVT.

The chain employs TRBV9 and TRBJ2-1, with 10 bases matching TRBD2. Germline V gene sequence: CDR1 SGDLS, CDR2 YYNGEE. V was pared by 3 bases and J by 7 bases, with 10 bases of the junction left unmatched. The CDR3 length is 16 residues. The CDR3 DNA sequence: TGTGCCAGCAGCGAGGGAGCGGGGGGGCCTTGGAATGAGCAGTTCTTC. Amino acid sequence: CASSEGAGGPWNEQFF.

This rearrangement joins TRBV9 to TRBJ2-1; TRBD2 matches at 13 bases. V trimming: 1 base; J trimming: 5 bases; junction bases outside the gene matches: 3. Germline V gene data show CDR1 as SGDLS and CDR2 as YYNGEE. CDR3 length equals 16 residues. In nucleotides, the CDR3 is TGTGCCAGCAGCGTATCCGGGACTAGCGGGGACAATGAGCAGTTCTTC. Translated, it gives CASSVSGTSGDNEQFF.

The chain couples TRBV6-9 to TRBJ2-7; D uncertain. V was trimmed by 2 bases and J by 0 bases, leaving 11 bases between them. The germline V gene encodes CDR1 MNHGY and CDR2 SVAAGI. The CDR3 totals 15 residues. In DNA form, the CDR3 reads TGTGCCAGCAGTTATCCCCGGGTCAACTCCTACGAGCAGTACTTC. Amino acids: CASSYPRVNSYEQYF.

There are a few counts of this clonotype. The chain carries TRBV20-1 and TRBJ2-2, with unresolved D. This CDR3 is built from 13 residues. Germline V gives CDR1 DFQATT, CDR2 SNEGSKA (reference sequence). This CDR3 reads CRVQRKNTGELFF. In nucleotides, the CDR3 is TGCAGGGTACAGAGAAAGAACACCGGGGAGCTGTTTTTT.

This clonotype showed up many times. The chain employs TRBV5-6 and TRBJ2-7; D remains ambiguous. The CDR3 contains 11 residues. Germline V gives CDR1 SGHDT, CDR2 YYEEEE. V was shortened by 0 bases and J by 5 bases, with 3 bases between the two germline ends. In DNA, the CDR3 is TGTGCCAGCAGCTTGGAGGACGAGCAGTACTTC. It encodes CASSLEDEQYF.

CDR3 in amino acids: CASSIGSSRANEKLFF. In DNA, the CDR3 is TGTGCCAGCAGTATCGGGTCCTCCAGGGCTAATGAAAAACTGTTTTTT. V is TRBV6-1 and J is TRBJ1-4, with D possibly TRBD1 on 5 matching bases. V shed 5 bases and J shed 3 bases, with 16 bases lying between them. Germline-derived CDR1 and CDR2 are MNHNS and SASEGT. This CDR3 has 16 amino acids.

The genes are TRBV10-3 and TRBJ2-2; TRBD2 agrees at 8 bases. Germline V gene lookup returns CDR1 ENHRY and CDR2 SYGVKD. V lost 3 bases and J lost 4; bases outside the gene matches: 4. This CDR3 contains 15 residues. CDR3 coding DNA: TGTGCCATCAGTGATAACGGGGGGGCCACCGGGGAGCTGTTTTTT. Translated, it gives CAISDNGGATGELFF.